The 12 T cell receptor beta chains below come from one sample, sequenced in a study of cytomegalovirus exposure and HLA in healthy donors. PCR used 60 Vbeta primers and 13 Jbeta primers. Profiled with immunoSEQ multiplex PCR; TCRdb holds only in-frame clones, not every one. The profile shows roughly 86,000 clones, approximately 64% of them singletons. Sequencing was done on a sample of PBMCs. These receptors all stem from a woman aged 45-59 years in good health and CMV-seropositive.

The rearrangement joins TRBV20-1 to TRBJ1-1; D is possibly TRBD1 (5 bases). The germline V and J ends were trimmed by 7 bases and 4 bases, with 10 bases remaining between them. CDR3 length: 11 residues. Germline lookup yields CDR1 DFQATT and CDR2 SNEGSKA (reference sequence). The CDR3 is CSGSQGTEAFF. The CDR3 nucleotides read TGCAGTGGGAGCCAGGGCACTGAAGCTTTCTTT.

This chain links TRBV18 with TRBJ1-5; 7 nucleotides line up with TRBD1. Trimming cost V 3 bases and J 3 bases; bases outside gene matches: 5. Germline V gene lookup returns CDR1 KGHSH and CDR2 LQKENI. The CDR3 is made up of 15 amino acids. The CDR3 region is CASSPTTGSNQPQHF. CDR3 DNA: TGTGCCAGCTCACCTACGACAGGGTCCAATCAGCCCCAGCATTTT.

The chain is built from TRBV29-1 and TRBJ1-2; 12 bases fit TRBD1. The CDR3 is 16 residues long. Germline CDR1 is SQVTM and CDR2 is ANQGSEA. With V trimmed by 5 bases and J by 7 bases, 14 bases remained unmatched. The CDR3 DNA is TGCAGCGTTTCACAGGGGACAGGGGGCGCGTTAGGTGGCTACACCTTC. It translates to CSVSQGTGGALGGYTF.

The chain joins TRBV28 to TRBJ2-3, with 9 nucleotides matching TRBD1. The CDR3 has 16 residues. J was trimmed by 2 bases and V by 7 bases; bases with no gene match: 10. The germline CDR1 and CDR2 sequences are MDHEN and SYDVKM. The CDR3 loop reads CASTLGQGRVTDTQYF. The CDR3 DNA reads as TGTGCCAGCACCTTGGGACAGGGCCGGGTCACAGATACGCAGTATTTT.

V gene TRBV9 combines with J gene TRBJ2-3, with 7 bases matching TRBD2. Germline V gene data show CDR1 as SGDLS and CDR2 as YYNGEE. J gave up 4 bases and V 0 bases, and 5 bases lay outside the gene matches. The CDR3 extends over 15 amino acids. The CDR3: CASSVASGGPDTQYF. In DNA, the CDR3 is TGTGCCAGCAGCGTAGCTTCGGGGGGTCCAGATACGCAGTATTTT.

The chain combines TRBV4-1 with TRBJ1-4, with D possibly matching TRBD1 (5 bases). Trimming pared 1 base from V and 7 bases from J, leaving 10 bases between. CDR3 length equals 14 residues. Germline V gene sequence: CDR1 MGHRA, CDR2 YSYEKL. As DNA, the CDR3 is TGCGCCAGCAGCCAAGGGCAGGGAACTGAAAAACTGTTTTTT. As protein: CASSQGQGTEKLFF.

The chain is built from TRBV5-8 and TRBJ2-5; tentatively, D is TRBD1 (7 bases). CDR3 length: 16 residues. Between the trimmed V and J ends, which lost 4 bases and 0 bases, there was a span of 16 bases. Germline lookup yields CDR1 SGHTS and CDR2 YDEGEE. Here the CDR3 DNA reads TGTGCCAGCAGCGCGGGGACAGATTGGTACCAAGAGACCCAGTACTTC. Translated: CASSAGTDWYQETQYF.

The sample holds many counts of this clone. The CDR3 coding sequence is TGTGCCAGTAGTATTGGCAGAAACACCGGGGAGCTGTTTTTT. Its protein product is CASSIGRNTGELFF. The V and J genes are TRBV19 and TRBJ2-2; D is unclear. The germline V gene has CDR1 LNHDA and CDR2 SQIVND (reference sequence). V was shortened by 3 bases and J by 2 bases, with 7 bases between the two germline ends. This CDR3 is built from 14 residues.

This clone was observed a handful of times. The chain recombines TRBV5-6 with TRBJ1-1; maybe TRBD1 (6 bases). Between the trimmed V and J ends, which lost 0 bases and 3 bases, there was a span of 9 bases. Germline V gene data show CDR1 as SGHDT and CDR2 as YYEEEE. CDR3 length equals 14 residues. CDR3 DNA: TGTGCCAGCAGCTTGGGGGGGCACGACACTGAAGCTTTCTTT. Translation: CASSLGGHDTEAFF.

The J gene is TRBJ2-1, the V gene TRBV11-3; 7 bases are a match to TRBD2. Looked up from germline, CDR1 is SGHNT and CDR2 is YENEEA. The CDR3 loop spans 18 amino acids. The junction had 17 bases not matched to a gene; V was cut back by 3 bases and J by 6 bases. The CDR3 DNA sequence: TGTGCCAGCAGCTTGGGGGTAGGTGCCGGCGCGGGAGTCAATGAGCAGTTCTTC. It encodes CASSLGVGAGAGVNEQFF. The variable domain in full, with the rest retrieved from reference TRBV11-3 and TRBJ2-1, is EAGVVQSPRYKIIEKKQPVAFWCNPISGHNTLYWYLQNLGQGPELLIRYENEEAVDDSQLPKDRFSAERLKGVDSTLKIQPAELGDSAVYLCASSLGVGAGAGVNEQFFGPGTRLTVL.

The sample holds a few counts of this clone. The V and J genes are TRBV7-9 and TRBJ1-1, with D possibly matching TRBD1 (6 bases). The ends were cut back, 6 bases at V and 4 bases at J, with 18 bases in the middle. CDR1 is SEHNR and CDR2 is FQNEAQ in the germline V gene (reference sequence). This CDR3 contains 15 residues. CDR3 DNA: TGTGCCAGCAGTCGGGAGGGGGGGATAACCACTGAAGCTTTCTTT. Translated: CASSREGGITTEAFF.

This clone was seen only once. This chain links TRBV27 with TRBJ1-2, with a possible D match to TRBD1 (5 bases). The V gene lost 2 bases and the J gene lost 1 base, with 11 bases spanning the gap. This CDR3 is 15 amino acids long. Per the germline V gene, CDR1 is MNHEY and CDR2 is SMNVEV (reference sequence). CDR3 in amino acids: CASSLQGGLNYGYTF. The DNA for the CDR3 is TGTGCCAGCAGTTTACAGGGCGGCCTTAACTATGGCTACACCTTC.